This T cell receptor beta chain was captured in a study of T cell responses to AZD1222 COVID-19 vaccine. The CDR3 is 15 amino acids. V was trimmed by 1 base and J by 1 base, leaving 11 bases between them. The germline CDR1 and CDR2 sequences are SGHRS and YFSETQ. This clone was counted between two and nine times. Its specificity is not known. Study-wide points: Repertoires were collected only later (after the peak T cell response had occurred). The number of AZD1222 recipients seropositive at baseline was only 5 to 7.

TCRdb's copy holds only in-frame clones and misses some; the assay was immunoSEQ multiplex PCR. This table holds about 68,000 clones, over 60% found once. The chain couples TRBV5-1 to TRBJ1-1; D is possibly TRBD1 (6 bases). The source was peripheral blood, collected on day 0 of AZD1222 vaccination. This receptor was taken from an adult in good health. In DNA, the CDR3 is TGCGCCAGCAGCTTGCAGGGGCCGAGGAACACTGAAGCTTTCTTT. The encoded protein is CASSLQGPRNTEAFF.